This TCR beta chain was sequenced in a study of blood T cells in healthy people across ages. A sample-barcoded 5' primer and a J-beta primer mix were used in a second PCR of roughly 7 to 12 cycles. TCRdb processed the 5' RACE reads anew with MiXCR; each CDR3 protein has one entry. This sample carries roughly 800,000 distinct CDR3 sequences, 35% to 40% of them seen once, and the ten largest clones take 10% to 15%. This clonotype was detected ten times or more. Per sample, extraction of total RNA gave at least 5.5 micrograms in every case. This CDR3 is 19 amino acids long. From germline, CDR1 is DFQATT and CDR2 SNEGSKA (reference sequence). Losses at the gene ends were 1 base for V and 3 bases for J; bases not matched to a gene: 19.

The specimen sequenced was blood. The chain uses TRBV20-1 and TRBJ2-5, with 8 nucleotides matching TRBD2. The sequence was collected from a man aged 18 to 29 in good health. This CDR3 reads CSARGGGRAGDLLEETQYF. CDR3 nucleotide sequence: TGCAGTGCTAGAGGAGGGGGTAGAGCGGGGGACTTACTCGAAGAGACCCAGTACTTC.